What follows is one T cell receptor beta chain and its context. Many counts were recorded for this clonotype. This clone's antigen is unknown. Base qualities are not recorded, but no much larger clone differs from it by a single base. This entry is derived from a study of regulatory T cells in long-lasting Graves disease (dated by TCRdb to the early 2020s). Study-level background: Persistent Graves' disease meant more than 5 years of antithyroid drug treatment with TSH receptor autoantibodies that stayed positive. Persistent Graves' disease patients were compared with newly diagnosed Graves' disease patients by peripheral blood TCR sequencing and RNA sequencing. The study was conducted in China and was registered as a clinical trial. A total of roughly 35 samples were covered by TCR sequencing, comprising some 13 persistent and about 20 newly diagnosed Graves' disease patients. Antithyroid drugs had been taken for approximately 10 years on average by persistent Graves' disease patients in the clinical cohort. What the research found in general, with its limitations: Sequencing and analysis were limited to the TCR beta chain. Persistent disease showed preferential use of TRBV28, TRBJ1-2 and TRBJ2-5, whereas newly diagnosed disease favored TRBV20-1 and TRBJ2-1. Peripheral blood alone was examined, since thyroid tissue, which constituted the primary lesion, could not be accessed. Lower TCR Shannon entropy and fewer highly expanded clones were observed in persistent Graves' disease patients than in newly diagnosed patients, which suggested clonal expansion. The authors acknowledged the small sample size as a limitation that may reduce accuracy. Persistent patients shared more public clonotypes among themselves (fewer than 3,000) than newly diagnosed patients did (over 900).

Libraries were built with multiplex PCR. Sequencing instrument: Illumina HiSeq 4000. iRepertoire HTBI primers and Arm-PCR amplification of CDR3 regions were used to construct TCR beta libraries. Before sequencing, the PCR products went through gel purification. Per the original workflow: Across samples, 62 TRBV and approximately 15 TRBJ segments were identified and used for gene usage analysis of CDR3 amino acid clonotypes. Filtered high-quality paired reads were merged into contigs using COPE and FqMerger. Contigs were aligned with BLAST to IMGT TRBV, TRBD and TRBJ reference genes, and CDR3 was defined per IMGT. Clonotypes above 0.1% frequency were classified as highly expanded clones. Shannon entropy served as the measure of repertoire diversity, while the Gini coefficient captured V-J evenness. A clonotype was considered public if more than one individual shared it. Using fastp trimming at Q25 and MiXCR clonotype assembly, TCRdb reanalyzed the public sequencing data and kept in-frame beta chains. Each entry is one CDR3 protein sequence, shown with its most common DNA and genes. The V and J calls, along with clone size, are taken from TCRdb and not from the paper's own processing. The sample data list some 370,000 distinct CDR3 sequences, and roughly 20% of these were observed just once. Of the sample, about a fifth falls within the top ten clones.

Via the germline V gene, CDR1 is SNHLY and CDR2 FYNNEI. From the cysteine up to the phenylalanine, the CDR3 has a length of 13 residues. The sequence is cut down to CDR3 DNA, 39 bases in frame from base 1. V sheds 2 bases and J sheds 6 bases, leaving 7 bases between their ends. The sample's time point label, in plain terms: persistent/refractory GD, antithyroid drugs over 5 years with positive TRAb. For both TCR sequencing and RNA sequencing, RNA was extracted from PBMCs using TRIzol. The diagnosis of Graves' disease followed American Thyroid Association guidelines. Patients were recruited from an endocrinology department in Xi'an, China. Each patient gave approximately 8.8 milliliters of peripheral blood, collected in an EDTA anticoagulant tube. Ficoll Paque Plus density gradient separation was used to isolate PBMCs, and no further T cell sorting was performed. An Agilent 2100 Bioanalyzer and agarose gel were used to check RNA quality, while a NanoDrop 2000 measured RNA concentration.

The source material was peripheral blood mononuclear cells (PBMCs), sampled when the disease was refractory, from a patient treated with antithyroid drugs. The source of this sequence is a female donor with Graves disease. The rearranged segments are TRBV2 and TRBJ2-2; TRBD2 is a possible D gene, resting on 6 matching bases. The bases are TGTGCCAGCAGTGAACCGGGGGCCGGGGAGCTGTTTTTT. It encodes CASSEPGAGELFF.